Listed below are T cell receptor beta chains from one sample, sequenced in a study of blood T cells in healthy people across ages. TCRdb itself ran the 5' RACE reads through MiXCR, one entry per CDR3 protein. Found here are around 710,000 distinct CDR3 sequences, 43% of them singletons; the top ten hold 20% to 25%. The sample taken for sequencing was blood. Receptors originate from a woman aged 55-69 years in good health. Both conserved end residues are part of each CDR3. The D gene is left open where the match is weak. Where a row states a size, it is once, few, many or the class of an expanded clone; other rows omit it.

TRBV9	-	few	TRBJ2-5	TGTGCCAGCAGCGCAGGGGTCTTAGGGCAAGAGACCCAGTACTTC	CASSAGVLGQETQYF
TRBV4-1	-	-	TRBJ1-2	TGCGCCAGCAGCCTGGACGGACGATATGGCTACACCTTC	CASSLDGRYGYTF
TRBV10-3	-	few	TRBJ2-1	TGTGCCATCATTAACGGGACCTCCTACAATGAGCAGTTCTTC	CAIINGTSYNEQFF
TRBV15	-	-	TRBJ1-4	TGTGCCACCAGCAGATATGGACTAAATGAAAAACTGTTTTTT	CATSRYGLNEKLFF
TRBV2	-	once	TRBJ2-7	TGTGCCAGCAGTGAAGCGCTTCTGGGGACGCTTGGCGAGCAGTACTTC	CASSEALLGTLGEQYF
TRBV10-3	TRBD2	-	TRBJ2-1	TGTGCCATCAGTGACGTAGCGGGGGACAATGAGCAGTTCTTC	CAISDVAGDNEQFF
TRBV6-4	TRBD2	-	TRBJ2-1	TGTGCCAGCAGTGAGGGCCTAGCGGGGCACAATGAGCAGTTCTTC	CASSEGLAGHNEQFF
TRBV2	TRBD1	-	TRBJ2-7	TGTGCCATACGGACAGGGCGATCCTCCTACGAGCAGTACTTC	CAIRTGRSSYEQYF
TRBV20-1	TRBD1	-	TRBJ2-5	TGCAGTGCTAGAGATTATTCCGACAGGGGGCGAATTTCAAGACAGCGGTACTTT	CSARDYSDRGRISRQRYF
TRBV12-3/TRBV12-4	-	-	TRBJ2-3	TGTGCCACCCGCCCTAGCACAGATACGCAGTATTTT	CATRPSTDTQYF
TRBV20-1	-	-	TRBJ2-5	TGCAGTGCTAGAGGAGGGAAGGCGGAGACCCAGTACTTC	CSARGGKAETQYF
TRBV7-6	TRBD1	-	TRBJ1-2	TGTGCCAGCAGCTTAGCGACAGGGGATCCCTATGGCTACACCTTC	CASSLATGDPYGYTF
TRBV7-3	TRBD2	-	TRBJ2-1	TGTGCCAGCAGCTTAAAACGGGACTATTCCAATGAGCAGTTCTTC	CASSLKRDYSNEQFF
TRBV29-1	-	-	TRBJ2-1	TGCAGCGTTGAGACAGGTGAGCAGTTCTTC	CSVETGEQFF
TRBV7-2	-	-	TRBJ2-7	TGTGCCAGCAGCGCCTCCAGGGGTGGGGAGCAGTACTTC	CASSASRGGEQYF
TRBV25-1	-	few	TRBJ2-5	TGTGCCAGCAGTGCCTTTCAAGAGACCCAGTACTTC	CASSAFQETQYF
TRBV6-2/TRBV6-3	TRBD2	few	TRBJ2-3	TGTGCCAGCAGTTACTCGTCCGAGCGGGGGGTACTCCTTAGCACAGATACGCAGTATTTT	CASSYSSERGVLLSTDTQYF
TRBV3-1	-	few	TRBJ1-2	TGTGCCAGCAGCCAAGAGGGGAGGGCTTCTTCTAACTATGGCTACACCTTC	CASSQEGRASSNYGYTF
TRBV7-6	-	few	TRBJ1-2	TGTGCCAGCAGCTTAGACGGCGGTTATAGTAACTATGGCTACACCTTC	CASSLDGGYSNYGYTF
TRBV9	TRBD1	few	TRBJ1-2	TGTGCCAGCAGCGTAGCTACTAGAGGGGGCGGAGGCTACACCTTC	CASSVATRGGGGYTF
TRBV5-6	-	-	TRBJ1-2	TGTGCCAGCAGCTTGGCCTCAGGGTTCGGGGGCTACACCTTC	CASSLASGFGGYTF
TRBV21-1	-	-	TRBJ2-1	TGTGCCAGCAGCCCCCCTCTAGCGGGAGATGGCAATGAGCAGTTCTTC	CASSPPLAGDGNEQFF
TRBV10-3	TRBD1	few	TRBJ1-6	TGTGCCATCAACCGACAGGGGGTATCGAATTCACCCCTCCACTTT	CAINRQGVSNSPLHF
TRBV7-2	TRBD1	-	TRBJ1-2	TGTGCCAGCAGCCAGACAGGGTTTGATGGCTACACCTTC	CASSQTGFDGYTF